The clone carrying this TCR beta chain came up many times. The antigen is not known. The CDR3 length is 12 residues. CDR1 and CDR2 (germline): SGHTA, FQGNSA. The sample belongs to a study of T cell repertoires in cytomegalovirus infection. Study as a whole: Both CMV infection and a matching HLA type were indicated by public TCR beta signatures.

Study outcomes and limitations: Dominant in the ex vivo response were TCR beta clonotypes restricted by HLA-C and specific for CMV. Carriers of CMV and the relevant HLA type were discriminated by public TCR beta frequency.

Each CDR3 protein is one row after TCRdb ran MiXCR on the reads. The sample consists of about 68,000 distinct CDR3 sequences, 22% of them appearing once. The chain carries TRBV7-2 and TRBJ1-2; a weak D match, TRBD2 (5 bases). The closer fit of TRBJ2-1 to the DNA end suggests the J call may be wrong. The TCR originated in a human donor in good health (CMV status not recorded). Some clones in this sample may be carry-over from other donors' samples. The sequenced sample was PBMCs, sequenced either directly or after in vitro stimulation (not recorded which). The CDR3 region is CASSEAPREQFF. DNA of the CDR3: TGTGCCAGCAGCGAAGCACCCCGGGAACAGTTCTTC.